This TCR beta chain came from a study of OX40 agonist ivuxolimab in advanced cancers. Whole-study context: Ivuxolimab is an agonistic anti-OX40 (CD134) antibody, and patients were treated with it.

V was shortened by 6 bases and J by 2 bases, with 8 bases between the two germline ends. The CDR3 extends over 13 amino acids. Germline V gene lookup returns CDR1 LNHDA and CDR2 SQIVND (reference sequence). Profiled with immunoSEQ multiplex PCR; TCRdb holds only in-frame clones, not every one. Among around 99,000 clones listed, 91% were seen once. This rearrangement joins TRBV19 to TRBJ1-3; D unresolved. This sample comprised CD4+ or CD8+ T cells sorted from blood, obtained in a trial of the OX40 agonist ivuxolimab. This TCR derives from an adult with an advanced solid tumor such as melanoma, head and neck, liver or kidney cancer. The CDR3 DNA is TGTGCCAGTAGAGTACTTGCTGGAAACACCATATATTTT. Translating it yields CASRVLAGNTIYF.